This T cell receptor beta chain was retrieved from a study of blood T cell repertoires in COVID-19 (dated by TCRdb to the early 2020s). Context from the whole study: Samples covering the acute and convalescent phases of COVID-19 were provided by collaborators in the United States, Italy and Spain. The dataset comprised deeply sampled blood TCRbeta repertoires from subjects exposed to, actively infected with, or recovered from COVID-19. The prospective study material was composed of cDNA or gDNA derived from T cells, B-cell-depleted T cells, or PBMCs. Where HLA class I and class II types were available, the types were taken from metadata supplied by the sample provider, not from assay-based typing. The sample metadata nearly always contained a de-identified subject ID, COVID-19 status, age in years and sex. The samples were drawn from two sources: the first 160 participants of the ongoing ImmuneRACE study, and 1,200 or so subjects contributed by 6 global collaborators. The repertoires were released in a freely available public database meant as a resource for research on the immune response to SARS-CoV-2. Results the study describes overall, beyond this receptor: How much clinical and demographic metadata was included differed by source and by participant, and the metadata was provided uncurated.

The immunoSEQ Assay, a bias-controlled multiplex PCR, was used to amplify TCRbeta CDR3 regions from genomic DNA. As for the original processing: Nucleated cell counts per sample were estimated from amplification of reference gene primers within the assay. To quantify the absolute abundance of each unique TCRbeta CDR3 rearrangement, sequence reads were collapsed and filtered. For each sample, productive Simpson clonality was calculated by taking the square root of Simpson's diversity index across productive rearrangements. This immuneACCESS table, as held by TCRdb, lists in-frame sequences with V and J called but not all clones. Of the missing ones, under half trace to an unresolved V gene in checked studies; the others have no known cause. V, J and clone size were drawn from that table, and D and trimming were deduced from the DNA. The sample table records approximately 250,000 clones; 75% to 90% of these occur just once. About 4.9% of the sample is in the top ten clones.

At the junction V is shortened by 0 bases and J by 4 bases; bases outside the gene matches: 1. CDR1 and CDR2 were assigned from the germline V gene (reference sequence) as LGHDT and YNNKEL. Including cysteine and phenylalanine, the CDR3 has 14 amino acids. The DNA shown is the 42-base CDR3, in frame from base 1. Samples from volunteer blood donors who had recovered from COVID-19 were contributed by a second Seattle source. Collaborating institutions collected whole blood in K2EDTA tubes following their own protocols. For TCRbeta analysis, collaborators shipped samples in one of three forms: frozen whole blood, isolated PBMCs, or DNA extracted from either of those sample types. This clone was counted only a few times. Its antigen remains undetermined. Per-base qualities were not stored, and no clone one base away is much larger. The identical CDR3 is also encoded by other nucleotide sequences in the sample.

Specimen: peripheral blood. The clonotype was recovered from a man aged 55 to 70 who had recovered from COVID-19. The rearranged segments are TRBV3-1 (or the pseudogene TRBV3-2) and TRBJ2-7; 9 bases in between match TRBD1. Here the CDR3 is given as CASSQDGTGYEQYF. The DNA sequence is TGTGCCAGCAGCCAAGATGGGACAGGGTACGAGCAGTACTTC.